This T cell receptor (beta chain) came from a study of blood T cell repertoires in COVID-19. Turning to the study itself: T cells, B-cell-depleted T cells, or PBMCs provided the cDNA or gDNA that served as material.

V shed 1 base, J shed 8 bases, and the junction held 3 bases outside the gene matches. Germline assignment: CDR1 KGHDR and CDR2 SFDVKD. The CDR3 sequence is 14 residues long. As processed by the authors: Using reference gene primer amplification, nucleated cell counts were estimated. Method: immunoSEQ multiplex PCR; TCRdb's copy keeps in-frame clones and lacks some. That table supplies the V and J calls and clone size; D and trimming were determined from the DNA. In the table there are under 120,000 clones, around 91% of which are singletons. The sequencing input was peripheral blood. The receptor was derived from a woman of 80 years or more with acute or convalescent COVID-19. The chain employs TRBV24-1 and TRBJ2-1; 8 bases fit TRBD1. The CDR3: CATSDLWTGHEQFF. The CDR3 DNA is TGTGCCACCAGTGATTTATGGACAGGGCATGAGCAGTTCTTC.